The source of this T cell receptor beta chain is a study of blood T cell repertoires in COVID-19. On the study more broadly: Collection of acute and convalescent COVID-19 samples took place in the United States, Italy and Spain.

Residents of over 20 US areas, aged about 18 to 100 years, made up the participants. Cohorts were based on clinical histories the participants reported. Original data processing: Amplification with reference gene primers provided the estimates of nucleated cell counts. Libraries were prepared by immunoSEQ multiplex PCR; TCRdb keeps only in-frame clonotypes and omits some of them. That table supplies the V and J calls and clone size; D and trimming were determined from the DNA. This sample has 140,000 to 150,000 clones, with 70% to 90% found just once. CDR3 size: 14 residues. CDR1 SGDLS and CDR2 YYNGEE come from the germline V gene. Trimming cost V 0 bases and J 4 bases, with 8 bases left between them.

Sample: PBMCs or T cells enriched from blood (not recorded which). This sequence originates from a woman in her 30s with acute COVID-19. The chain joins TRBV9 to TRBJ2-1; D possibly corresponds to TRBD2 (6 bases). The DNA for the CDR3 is TGTGCCAGCAGCGTAGATGGACTATACAATGAGCAGTTCTTC. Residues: CASSVDGLYNEQFF.